The clone carrying this T cell receptor (beta chain) was seen at least ten times. Its antigen is not known. These data come from a study of T cells in Graves' hyperthyroidism and ophthalmopathy. Study overall: At the time of initial diagnosis and before any treatment, peripheral blood was collected.

Uncontrolled infection, other autoimmune disease, pregnancy or lactation disqualified patients from enrolment. Diagnosis relied on clinical symptoms, serum thyroxine and TRAb, thyroid ultrasound and orbital computed tomography. The study's findings and limits: Among thyroid clonotypes expanded above 0.001, most also appeared in blood.

This CDR3 comprises 11 residues. The V and J ends lost 3 bases and 7 bases respectively, with 6 bases between them. CDR1 and CDR2 (germline): LNHDA, SQIVND (reference sequence). Amplified regions were TCR beta CDR3 sequences from RNA transcripts. The study used the HTBI primer set for a first-round RT-PCR of the TCR CDR3. TCRdb reprocessed the multiplex PCR reads with MiXCR, giving one entry per CDR3 protein. Of approximately 480,000 distinct CDR3 sequences detected, less than 25% appear once; the ten largest clones hold 26%. The sample was blood. The V gene is TRBV19, the J gene TRBJ1-1; D remains unclear. The source of this sequence is a man between 18 and 35 years old with Graves' hyperthyroidism. CDR3 sequence reads: CASSMLYEAFF. CDR3 bases: TGTGCCAGTAGTATGCTATATGAAGCTTTCTTT. Using reference TRBV19 and TRBJ1-1 for the parts outside the CDR3, the full variable domain is DGGITQSPKYLFRKEGQNVTLSCEQNLNHDAMYWYRQDPGQGLRLIYYSQIVNDFQKGDIAEGYSVSREKKESFPLTVTSAQKNPTAFYLCASSMLYEAFFGQGTRLTVV.